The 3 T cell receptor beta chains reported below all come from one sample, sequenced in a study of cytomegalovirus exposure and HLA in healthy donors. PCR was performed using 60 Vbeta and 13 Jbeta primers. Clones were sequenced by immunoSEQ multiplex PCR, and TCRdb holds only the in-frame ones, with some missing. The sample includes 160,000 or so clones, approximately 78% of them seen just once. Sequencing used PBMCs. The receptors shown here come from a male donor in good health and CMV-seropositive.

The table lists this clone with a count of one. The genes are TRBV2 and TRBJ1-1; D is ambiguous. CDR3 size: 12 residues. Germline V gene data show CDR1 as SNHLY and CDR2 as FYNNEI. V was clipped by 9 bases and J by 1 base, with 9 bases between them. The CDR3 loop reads CARSMANTEAFF. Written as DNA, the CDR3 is TGTGCCAGGTCGATGGCGAACACTGAAGCTTTCTTT.

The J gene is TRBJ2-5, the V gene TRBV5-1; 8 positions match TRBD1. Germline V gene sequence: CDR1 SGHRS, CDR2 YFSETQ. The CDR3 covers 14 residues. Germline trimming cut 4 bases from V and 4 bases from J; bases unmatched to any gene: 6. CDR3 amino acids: CASSLGQGRETQYF. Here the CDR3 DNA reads TGCGCCAGCAGCCTAGGACAGGGCCGAGAGACCCAGTACTTC. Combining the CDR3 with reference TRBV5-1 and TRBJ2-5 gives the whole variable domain KAGVTQTPRYLIKTRGQQVTLSCSPISGHRSVSWYQQTPGQGLQFLFEYFSETQRNKGNFPGRFSGRQFSNSRSEMNVSTLELGDSALYLCASSLGQGRETQYFGPGTRLLVL.

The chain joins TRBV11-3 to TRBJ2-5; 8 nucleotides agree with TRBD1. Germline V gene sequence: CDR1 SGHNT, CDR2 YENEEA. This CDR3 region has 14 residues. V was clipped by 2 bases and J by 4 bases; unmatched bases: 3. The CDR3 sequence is CASSLSGQGETQYF. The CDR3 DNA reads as TGTGCCAGCAGCTTAAGTGGACAGGGAGAGACCCAGTACTTC.